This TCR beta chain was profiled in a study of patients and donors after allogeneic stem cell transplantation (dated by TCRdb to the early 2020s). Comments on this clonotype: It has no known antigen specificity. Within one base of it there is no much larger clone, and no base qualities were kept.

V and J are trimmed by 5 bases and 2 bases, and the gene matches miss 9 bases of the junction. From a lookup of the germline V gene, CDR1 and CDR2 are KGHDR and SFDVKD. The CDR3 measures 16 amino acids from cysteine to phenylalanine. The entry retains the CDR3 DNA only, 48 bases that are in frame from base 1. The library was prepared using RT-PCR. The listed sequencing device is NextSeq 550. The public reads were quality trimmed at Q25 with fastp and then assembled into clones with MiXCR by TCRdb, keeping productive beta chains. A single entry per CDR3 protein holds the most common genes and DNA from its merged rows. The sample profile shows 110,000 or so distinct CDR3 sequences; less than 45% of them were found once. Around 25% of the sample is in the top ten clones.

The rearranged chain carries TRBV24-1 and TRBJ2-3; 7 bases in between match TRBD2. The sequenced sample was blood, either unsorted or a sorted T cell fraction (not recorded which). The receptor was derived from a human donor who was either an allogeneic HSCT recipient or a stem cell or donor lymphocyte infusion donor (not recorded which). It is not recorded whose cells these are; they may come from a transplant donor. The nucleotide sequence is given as TGTGCCACCAGTGCTGTGGGGAGGGGCAACACAGATACGCAGTATTTT. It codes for CATSAVGRGNTDTQYF.